Listed below are T cell receptor beta chains from one sample, sequenced in a study of blood T cell repertoires in COVID-19. Sequencing used immunoSEQ multiplex PCR; TCRdb keeps in-frame clones, though not all of them. This sample yields fewer than 150,000 clones, of which roughly 90% are seen a single time; about 10% belongs to the top ten. The sample taken for sequencing was peripheral blood. Source of these receptors: a man in his fifties or sixties with active or convalescent COVID-19. Each CDR3 is given with its conserved first and last residue. Each record gives: V gene, clone size, J gene, D gene, CDR3 DNA, CDR3 protein. A D gene is named only where the DNA matches it firmly. Size tells how often a clone was seen (once, few, many) or the class of an expanded clone, and some rows leave it out.

TRBV6-5	-	TRBJ2-2	-	TGTGCCAGCAGTTACCGCAGGGGTACGAACACCGGGGAGCTGTTTTTT	CASSYRRGTNTGELFF
TRBV3-1/TRBV3-2	once	TRBJ2-2	-	TGTGCCAGCAGCCAAGATCTAAGAGTAGAGGCGTTCGGGATTCGGGAGCTGTTTTTT	CASSQDLRVEAFGIRELFF
TRBV24-1	-	TRBJ1-5	-	TGTGCCACCAGTGAAGCAACAGGAGTCCTGGATGATCAGCCCCAGCATTTT	CATSEATGVLDDQPQHF
TRBV28	-	TRBJ1-3	-	TGTGCCAGCAGTTTATCGGGATCCTCTGGAAACACCATATATTTT	CASSLSGSSGNTIYF
TRBV6-4	-	TRBJ2-3	-	TGTGCCAGCAGTGAACGGGGTGATAGGGCAGATACGCAGTATTTT	CASSERGDRADTQYF
TRBV3-1/TRBV3-2	-	TRBJ2-2	TRBD2	TGTGCCCAGCGGAGGCTAGCGGGAGAAGAGTCGAGCACCGGGGAGCTGTTTTTT	CAQRRLAGEESSTGELFF
TRBV6-1	-	TRBJ2-7	-	TGTGCCAGCAGTGACCCCGGGACAAACGCCTACGAGCAGTACTTC	CASSDPGTNAYEQYF
TRBV4-1	-	TRBJ2-2	TRBD1	TGCGCCAGCAGCCAAGACCTATCACGGACAGGGATTAACACCGGGGAGCTGTTTTTT	CASSQDLSRTGINTGELFF
TRBV4-1	-	TRBJ2-2	-	TGCGCCAGCAGCCAAGATGCGGGAAATCCACTCGGGGAGCTGTTTTTT	CASSQDAGNPLGELFF
TRBV29-1	-	TRBJ1-2	-	TGCAGCGTTGCCCCGACAGTTAACTATGGCTACACCTTC	CSVAPTVNYGYTF
TRBV5-1	-	TRBJ1-4	TRBD1	TGCGCCAGCAGTACGGGACAGGGGTCTGAAAAACTGTTTTTT	CASSTGQGSEKLFF
TRBV5-1	-	TRBJ2-7	TRBD1	TGCGCCAGCAGCTTGGGACAGGGGATCGGGGAGCAGTACTTC	CASSLGQGIGEQYF
TRBV18	-	TRBJ1-1	-	TGTGCCAGCTCACCACCAAGAGCCAACACTGAAGCTTTCTTT	CASSPPRANTEAFF
TRBV5-1	-	TRBJ1-2	-	TGCGCCAGCAGCTTGTTAGACACAGGATCCGGCTACACCTTC	CASSLLDTGSGYTF
TRBV7-7	-	TRBJ2-1	-	TGTGCTAGCAGCTTAACGGCAGGGGGACTAGTCAATGAGCAGTTCTTC	CASSLTAGGLVNEQFF
TRBV28	-	TRBJ2-7	TRBD2	TGTGCCAGCCGGACTAGCGGGAGAGCAAACGAGCAGTACTTC	CASRTSGRANEQYF
TRBV7-2	-	TRBJ2-7	TRBD2	TGTGCCAGCCGAAAAGGGACTAGCGGGAAGTACGAGCAGTACTTC	CASRKGTSGKYEQYF
TRBV5-1	-	TRBJ2-5	TRBD1	TGCGCCAGCAGTCCCGGCAGACAGGGTAGGACCCAGTACTTC	CASSPGRQGRTQYF
TRBV28	-	TRBJ1-4	-	TGTGCCAGCAGTCAGGGACACAGACTCGCAACTAATGAAAAACTGTTTTTT	CASSQGHRLATNEKLFF
TRBV6-5	-	TRBJ2-5	-	TGTGCCAGCAGTTTTCAGTATGAAGAGACCCAGTACTTC	CASSFQYEETQYF
TRBV5-1	-	TRBJ2-7	TRBD1	TGCGCCAGCAGCCCGGGACAGACCTCCCCCTACGAGCAGTACTTC	CASSPGQTSPYEQYF
TRBV7-2	-	TRBJ1-4	-	TGTGCCAGCAGACCACAGGGTTCTAATGAAAAACTGTTTTTT	CASRPQGSNEKLFF
TRBV6-6	-	TRBJ1-5	-	TGTGCCAGCAGTTACTCGGAGGGCACGCCCCAGCATTTT	CASSYSEGTPQHF
TRBV6-5	-	TRBJ1-6	-	TGTGCCAGCAGTTACTCGTCTAGTTCACCCCTCCACTTT	CASSYSSSSPLHF
TRBV19	-	TRBJ1-3	-	TGTGCCAGTGCCGATGACGCGGGGTATTCTGGAAACACCATATATTTT	CASADDAGYSGNTIYF
TRBV19	-	TRBJ2-1	-	TGTGCCAGTAACCCGGGTGGGGCTCAAGGGGGTTACAATGAGCAGTTCTTC	CASNPGGAQGGYNEQFF
TRBV29-1	-	TRBJ2-1	-	TGCAGCGTTGGCGGGCGCTCCTACAATGAGCAGTTCTTC	CSVGGRSYNEQFF
TRBV21-1	-	TRBJ2-5	-	TGTGCCAGCAGCGCGCCTAGCGGGAGAGCGGAGACCCAGTACTTC	CASSAPSGRAETQYF
TRBV7-3	-	TRBJ2-1	TRBD2	TGTGCCAGCAGCTTAAAACCCCCGTTGGTAGCGGGAGGAAATGAGCAGTTCTTC	CASSLKPPLVAGGNEQFF
TRBV9	-	TRBJ1-3	TRBD1	TGTGCCAGCAGCGTCCAGGGGGTGTCTGGAAACACCATATATTTT	CASSVQGVSGNTIYF
TRBV9	-	TRBJ2-1	TRBD1	TGTGCCAGCAGCGACGGGACAGCTAACTACAATGAGCAGTTCTTC	CASSDGTANYNEQFF
TRBV7-8	once	TRBJ2-1	TRBD2	TGTGCCAGCAGCTTAGCGGCTACTAGCGGGAAAGCGCATGAGCAGTTCTTC	CASSLAATSGKAHEQFF
TRBV5-4	-	TRBJ2-1	TRBD2	TGTGCCAGCAGCTTTACTAAAGCGGGAGCTTACAATGAGCAGTTCTTC	CASSFTKAGAYNEQFF
TRBV5-1	-	TRBJ2-4	-	TGCGCCAGCAGCCTGGCCCTAGCCAAAAACATTCAGTACTTC	CASSLALAKNIQYF
TRBV3-1/TRBV3-2	-	TRBJ2-5	-	TGTGCCAGCAGCCAGGGGACGACTAGGGGGACCCAGTACTTC	CASSQGTTRGTQYF
TRBV12-3/TRBV12-4	-	TRBJ1-1	TRBD1	TGTGCCAGCAAAGATACAGGGGGCCCTGAAGCTTTCTTT	CASKDTGGPEAFF
TRBV6-5	once	TRBJ1-4	TRBD1	TGTGCCAGCAGTTCACAGGGGTGGACTGAAAAACTGTTTTTT	CASSSQGWTEKLFF
TRBV29-1	-	TRBJ2-7	TRBD1	TGCAGCGTTTTGCCGCGGACAGGGGGCAGTGGGCAGTACTTC	CSVLPRTGGSGQYF
TRBV7-2	-	TRBJ1-3	-	TGTGCCAGCAGCCTTGCGAGCGCTGGAAACACCATATATTTT	CASSLASAGNTIYF
TRBV6-5	-	TRBJ2-5	TRBD1	TGTGCCAGCAGTTTACAGGGGCTCCAAGAGACCCAGTACTTC	CASSLQGLQETQYF
TRBV5-8	few	TRBJ2-7	TRBD2	TGTGCCAGCAGCTATAGACCGACTAGCGACTACGAGCAGTACTTC	CASSYRPTSDYEQYF
TRBV6-2/TRBV6-3	-	TRBJ1-2	-	TGTGCCAGCAGTTACTCAGCGGGACTCGGCTACACCTTC	CASSYSAGLGYTF
TRBV7-8	-	TRBJ2-3	TRBD2	TGTGCCAGCAGCCACCGGGACTACACAGATACGCAGTATTTT	CASSHRDYTDTQYF
TRBV4-3	-	TRBJ2-5	TRBD2	TGCGCCAGCAGCCAACTATCCGGGACGGAAGTAGCGGGAGAAGAGACCCAGTACTTC	CASSQLSGTEVAGEETQYF
TRBV3-1/TRBV3-2	-	TRBJ2-5	TRBD2	TGTGCCAGCAGCCAAGACCCCGGACTAGCTTACCAAGAGACCCAGTACTTC	CASSQDPGLAYQETQYF
TRBV6-5	-	TRBJ2-4	TRBD2	TGTGCCAGCAGTTCCGGGACTAGCGGGATTGGAAACATTCAGTACTTC	CASSSGTSGIGNIQYF
TRBV6-4	once	TRBJ2-3	TRBD1	TGTGCCAGCAGCGCGGACAGGGGGACAGATACGCAGTATTTT	CASSADRGTDTQYF
TRBV6-2/TRBV6-3	-	TRBJ2-5	TRBD2	TGTGCCAGCAGTCCGGGACTAGCGGGAGACCAAGAGACCCAGTACTTC	CASSPGLAGDQETQYF
TRBV28	-	TRBJ1-4	TRBD1	TGTGCCAGCAGTCCCAGGACAGGGGCTAATGAAAAACTGTTTTTT	CASSPRTGANEKLFF
TRBV28	-	TRBJ1-3	-	TGTGCCAGCAGTTCCGGCTCTGGAAACACCATATATTTT	CASSSGSGNTIYF
TRBV3-1/TRBV3-2	-	TRBJ2-1	TRBD1	TGTGCCAGCAGCCAATGGATAACCGGGACAGGGGCTATGGATGAGCAGTTCTTC	CASSQWITGTGAMDEQFF
TRBV18	-	TRBJ2-3	TRBD2	TGTGCCAGCTCGAGTGGACTAGCGGGAAGTAATACGCAGTATTTT	CASSSGLAGSNTQYF
TRBV28	-	TRBJ1-5	TRBD1	TGTGCCAGCAGACTGGGGGCCCTACAGGGGGCGCGCGGCAATCAGCCCCAGCATTTT	CASRLGALQGARGNQPQHF
TRBV2	-	TRBJ1-1	-	TGTGCCAGCGTTCCACAAGACTCGAAAGCTTTCTTT	CASVPQDSKAFF
TRBV5-1	-	TRBJ2-3	TRBD2	TGCGCCAGCAGCTTGGGCACTAGCGGCTACACAGATACGCAGTATTTT	CASSLGTSGYTDTQYF
TRBV27	-	TRBJ2-4	-	TGTGCCAGTTTGGAGAAAAACATTCAGTACTTC	CASLEKNIQYF
TRBV19	-	TRBJ2-1	TRBD2	TGTGCCAGTAGTAAAATGGCGGGAGTTAACAATGAGCAGTTCTTC	CASSKMAGVNNEQFF
TRBV9	-	TRBJ1-2	-	TGTGCCAGCAGCGCGCGCGGGGCTGCTAACTATGGCTACACCTTC	CASSARGAANYGYTF
TRBV7-9	-	TRBJ1-6	-	TGTGCCAGCAGCTTAGAAGGGAGGTCACCCCTCCACTTT	CASSLEGRSPLHF
TRBV5-1	-	TRBJ1-1	-	TGCGCCAGCGGCCGGGGAGGGGGCACTGAAGCTTTCTTT	CASGRGGGTEAFF